This TCR beta chain was identified during a study of T cells after yellow fever vaccination. Study summary: Libraries from low-cell-number fractions were prepared with the SMART-Seq v4 Ultra Low Input RNA kit.

TCRdb independently ran MiXCR on the 5' RACE reads; one entry per CDR3 protein. The profile shows fewer than 450,000 distinct CDR3 sequences, roughly 4% of them singletons. At least ten counts were recorded for this clonotype. Its cognate antigen is unknown. Germline V lookup: CDR1 DFQATT, CDR2 SNEGSKA (reference sequence). Losses at the gene ends were 5 bases for V and 2 bases for J; bases not matched to a gene: 7. This CDR3 region has 14 residues. General study findings and limits: Abundant clonotypes from the bulk population could have been carried over as contaminants into FACS-sorted repertoires. Post-booster repertoires again held most primary-vaccination clones (roughly 95% CD4, 75% to 90% CD8).

The clonotype originates from a man between 18 and 35 years old who received the YFV17D yellow fever vaccine. The rearrangement joins TRBV20-1 to TRBJ2-5, with TRBD1 matching 8 bases. The sequenced sample was PBMCs, obtained 5 days after the yellow fever booster vaccination. The chain's CDR3 is CSAVPGTGQETQYF. CDR3 coding DNA: TGCAGTGCTGTCCCCGGGACAGGACAAGAGACCCAGTACTTC.